These 32 T cell receptor beta chains were all obtained from the same sample, sequenced in a study of T cells in Graves' hyperthyroidism and ophthalmopathy. Amplified TCR beta CDR3 regions derived from RNA transcripts. First-round RT-PCR targeting the TCR CDR3 was performed with the HTBI primer set. TCRdb ran MiXCR on the multiplex PCR reads and lists one entry per CDR3 protein. The sample consists of about 290,000 distinct CDR3 sequences, approximately 13% of them appearing once. Source material: blood. Source of these receptors: a woman in her thirties or forties with Graves' hyperthyroidism.

The rearrangement joins TRBV19 to TRBJ2-4; TRBD2 agrees at 9 bases. Trimming removed 7 bases from V and 5 bases from J; junction bases left unmatched: 9. The CDR3 consists of 15 residues. The V gene's germline CDR1 is LNHDA and CDR2 SQIVND (reference sequence). The CDR3 nucleotides are TGTGCCAGTACATCGGAGCGGGAGGTAGAAAACATTCAGTACTTC. It translates to CASTSEREVENIQYF. The variable domain in full, with the rest retrieved from reference TRBV19 and TRBJ2-4, is DGGITQSPKYLFRKEGQNVTLSCEQNLNHDAMYWYRQDPGQGLRLIYYSQIVNDFQKGDIAEGYSVSREKKESFPLTVTSAQKNPTAFYLCASTSEREVENIQYFGAGTRLSVL.

Many counts were recorded for this clonotype. V gene TRBV13 combines with J gene TRBJ2-7; 7 nucleotides line up with TRBD1. The CDR3 covers 14 residues. Germline CDR1 reads PRHDT; CDR2 reads FYEKMQ (reference sequence). The V and J ends lost 5 bases and 2 bases, in that order; junction bases with no gene match: 6. The chain's CDR3 is CASSLDRETYEQYF. For the CDR3, the DNA is TGTGCCAGCAGCCTAGACAGGGAGACCTACGAGCAGTACTTC. The full variable domain, completed using reference TRBV13 and TRBJ2-7, is AAGVIQSPRHLIKEKRETATLKCYPIPRHDTVYWYQQGPGQDPQFLISFYEKMQSDKGSIPDRFSAQQFSDYHSELNMSSLELGDSALYFCASSLDRETYEQYFGPGTRLTVT.

In its sample, this clonotype was seen a few times. The chain uses TRBV24-1 and TRBJ2-1, with TRBD2 matching 7 bases. This CDR3 comprises 16 residues. Germline trimming cut 4 bases from V and 6 bases from J; bases unmatched to any gene: 11. Germline CDR1 and CDR2: KGHDR and SFDVKD. Here the CDR3 reads CATSDPTGGVRNEQFF. The CDR3 nucleotides are TGTGCCACCAGTGACCCCACGGGGGGAGTTCGCAATGAGCAGTTCTTC.

This clonotype was counted ten times or more. The CDR3 DNA follows: TGTGCCAGTAGACTAGCGGGAGGGAACACCCCGGGAAATGAGCAGTTCTTC. Encoded protein: CASRLAGGNTPGNEQFF. The chain recombines TRBV28 with TRBJ2-1, with 14 bases that match TRBD2. The J segment lost 7 bases and the V segment lost 9 bases, leaving 14 bases of the junction unmatched. This CDR3 is built from 17 residues. CDR1 is MDHEN, CDR2 SYDVKM, per germline.

V is TRBV7-3 and J is TRBJ2-1, with 7 bases matching TRBD2. CDR1 is SGHTA, CDR2 FQGTGA, per germline. The V gene end was trimmed by 4 bases and the J gene end by 10 bases; junction bases not matched to a gene: 10. The CDR3 loop spans 14 amino acids. CDR3 residues: CASSSHWGGREQFF. The DNA of the CDR3 is TGTGCCAGCAGCTCCCACTGGGGGGGTCGGGAGCAGTTCTTC.

This clonotype was seen many times. The rearrangement joins TRBV6-5 to TRBJ1-5; D remains unclear. Germline CDR1 reads MNHEY; CDR2 reads SVGAGI. The CDR3 extends over 15 amino acids. The V end lost 2 bases, the J end lost 0 bases, and 8 bases lay between the germline ends. CDR3 DNA sequence: TGTGCCAGCAGTTACCGATGGGGTAGCAATCAGCCCCAGCATTTT. Amino acids: CASSYRWGSNQPQHF.

This clonotype was observed many times. The rearrangement joins TRBV12-3 or TRBV12-4 to TRBJ2-3; D is ambiguous. Trimming stripped 1 base from V and 3 bases from J, with 8 bases between. The CDR3 is 14 amino acids. The CDR3 loop reads CASSLVTPTDTQYF. The CDR3 region has the DNA TGTGCCAGCAGTTTAGTTACCCCAACAGATACGCAGTATTTT.

Ten or more counts support this clonotype. The chain links TRBV11-2 to TRBJ2-3, with TRBD2 matching 8 bases. The CDR3 runs 14 residues. The germline gives CDR1 SGHAT, CDR2 FQNNGV. Unmatched junction bases numbered 5, after V lost 4 bases and J lost 5 bases. The CDR3 protein is CASSSGTSRDTQYF. CDR3 DNA sequence: TGTGCCAGCAGCTCAGGGACTAGTAGAGATACGCAGTATTTT.

This clonotype was recorded many times. V and J are TRBV25-1 and TRBJ2-5, with D perhaps matching TRBD1 (5 bases). Germline V gives CDR1 MGHDK, CDR2 SYGVNS. V was shortened by 8 bases and J by 0 bases, with 16 bases between the two germline ends. CDR3 length: 15 amino acids. This CDR3 is CASQDDSIYQETQYF. CDR3 bases: TGTGCCAGCCAAGACGACAGTATTTACCAAGAGACCCAGTACTTC.

This clonotype was seen repeatedly, ten times or more. The chain employs TRBV29-1 and TRBJ1-1; 9 bases are a match to TRBD1. Looked up from germline, CDR1 is SQVTM and CDR2 is ANQGSEA. Trimming removed 4 bases from V and 6 bases from J; junction bases left unmatched: 6. This CDR3 contains 13 residues. CDR3: CSVGRGTGSEAFF. As DNA, the CDR3 is TGCAGCGTTGGGAGGGGGACAGGGTCTGAAGCTTTCTTT.

Concerning this clonotype itself: A much larger clone lies one base from this, so it may be a read error. The V call is TRBV20-1, the J call TRBJ2-1; D not certain. In germline, CDR1 is DFQATT, CDR2 SNEGSKA (reference sequence). The V end was cut by 4 bases, the J end by 6 bases, with 7 bases between. The CDR3 loop spans 11 amino acids. This CDR3 is CSAIPPNEQFF. CDR3 in DNA: TGCAGTGCTATCCCCCCCAATGAGCAGTTCTTC.

This clonotype came up many times. This sequence joins TRBV28 and TRBJ2-3; possibly TRBD2 for D (6 bases). Germline CDR1 reads MDHEN; CDR2 reads SYDVKM. CDR3 length equals 17 residues. The V and J ends lost 7 bases and 4 bases respectively, with 24 bases between them. For the CDR3, the DNA is TGTGCCAGCACCCCCCTCCCTCTCTGGGGGGAGCCAGATACGCAGTATTTT. Residues: CASTPLPLWGEPDTQYF. Full variable domain (outside the CDR3, taken from reference TRBV28 and TRBJ2-3): DVKVTQSSRYLVKRTGEKVFLECVQDMDHENMFWYRQDPGLGLRLIYFSYDVKMKEKGDIPEGYSVSREKKERFSLILESASTNQTSMYLCASTPLPLWGEPDTQYFGPGTRLTVL.

This clonotype has at least ten counts. The rearrangement joins TRBV2 to TRBJ1-4, with 8 bases aligning to TRBD1. Germline V lookup: CDR1 SNHLY, CDR2 FYNNEI. Trimming took 7 bases from V and 5 from J; bases not matched to a gene: 3. The CDR3 extends over 13 amino acids. The CDR3, as DNA: TGTGCCAGCACGGGACAGGAGAATGAAAAACTGTTTTTT. Its translation: CASTGQENEKLFF.

This clonotype was counted ten times or more. DNA of the CDR3: TGCAGCGTGGAGGACGGGACCTACGAGCAGTACTTC. Residues: CSVEDGTYEQYF. The chain has TRBV29-1 and TRBJ2-7; D is possibly TRBD2 (5 bases). The V end was cut by 6 bases, the J end by 2 bases, with 11 bases between. CDR3 size: 12 residues. Germline V gene data show CDR1 as SQVTM and CDR2 as ANQGSEA.

The chain uses TRBV12-3 or TRBV12-4 and TRBJ1-1; D is unclear. V lost 6 bases to trimming and J lost 7 bases, with 12 bases between them. The CDR3 has 12 residues. The CDR3 nucleotides read TGTGCCAGCAGCTTTGGAAGCCGTGAAGCTTTCTTT. This encodes CASSFGSREAFF.

The V gene is TRBV19, the J gene TRBJ2-1, with TRBD2 matching 8 bases. Germline lookup yields CDR1 LNHDA and CDR2 SQIVND (reference sequence). This CDR3 has 16 amino acids. With 6 bases clipped from V and 6 bases from J, the junction kept 13 bases outside the gene matches. CDR3 in DNA: TGTGCCAGTAGCCTCTCGTTCGGGAGGGCCGGCAATGAGCAGTTCTTC. Its translation is CASSLSFGRAGNEQFF.

In this sample, this clonotype turned up many times. The rearrangement joins TRBV2 to TRBJ1-5; D call uncertain. Germline V gene data show CDR1 as SNHLY and CDR2 as FYNNEI. The germline V and J ends were trimmed by 2 bases and 5 bases, with 7 bases remaining between them. This CDR3 is built from 13 residues. The CDR3 is CASSELGHQPQHF. DNA of the CDR3: TGTGCCAGCAGTGAACTAGGGCATCAGCCCCAGCATTTT. Together with reference TRBV2 and TRBJ1-5, the CDR3 gives the full variable domain: EPEVTQTPSHQVTQMGQEVILRCVPISNHLYFYWYRQILGQKVEFLVSFYNNEISEKSEIFDDQFSVERPDGSNFTLKIRSTKLEDSAMYFCASSELGHQPQHFGDGTRLSIL.

This clonotype was seen more than once but under ten times. This chain joins TRBV2 and TRBJ2-3; TRBD1 matches at 7 bases. This CDR3 is built from 19 residues. The trim removed 8 bases at V and 0 bases at J, leaving 20 bases unmatched. Germline CDR1 reads SNHLY; CDR2 reads FYNNEI. CDR3 sequence: CASSLYPRDRLSSTDTQYF. As DNA, the CDR3 is TGTGCCAGCTCACTTTACCCCCGGGACAGACTATCTAGCACAGATACGCAGTATTTT.

This clonotype was counted ten times or more. The chain employs TRBV27 and TRBJ1-5; no clear D gene. Germline-derived CDR1 and CDR2 are MNHEY and SMNVEV (reference sequence). The germline V and J ends were trimmed by 4 bases and 0 bases, with 4 bases remaining between them. This CDR3 has 13 amino acids. The chain's CDR3 is CASSSHSNQPQHF. The CDR3 DNA reads as TGTGCCAGCAGTTCCCATAGCAATCAGCCCCAGCATTTT.

The sample holds many counts of this clonotype. The V call is TRBV28, the J call TRBJ1-1; D is unresolved. This CDR3 is built from 12 residues. Germline V gives CDR1 MDHEN, CDR2 SYDVKM. V was cut by 8 bases and J by 1 base, with 8 bases left in between. In DNA, the CDR3 is TGTGCCAGCGCTTCCACGAACACTGAAGCTTTCTTT. Encoded protein: CASASTNTEAFF.

The table lists this clonotype with many counts. The chain carries TRBV19 and TRBJ2-2, with D perhaps matching TRBD2 (6 bases). Per germline, CDR1 LNHDA and CDR2 SQIVND (reference sequence). The V and J ends lost 3 bases and 6 bases respectively, with 8 bases between them. The CDR3 loop spans 13 amino acids. Here the CDR3 reads CASSIGRAGELFF. DNA of the CDR3: TGTGCCAGTAGTATCGGGAGAGCCGGGGAGCTGTTTTTT.

This clonotype was seen at least ten times. The chain links TRBV12-3 or TRBV12-4 to TRBJ1-5; D might be TRBD1 (6 bases). The V and J ends lost 2 bases and 3 bases respectively, with 11 bases between them. The CDR3 loop spans 15 amino acids. Written as DNA, the CDR3 is TGTGCCAGCAGTTTAAGGGGGGGTACCAATCAGCCCCAGCATTTT. It translates to CASSLRGGTNQPQHF.

This clonotype was seen many times. V and J are TRBV7-2 and TRBJ1-5, with D uncertain. The V gene lost 1 base and the J gene lost 0 bases, with 10 bases spanning the gap. Germline V gene data show CDR1 as SGHTA and CDR2 as FQGNSA. The CDR3 length is 16 residues. In nucleotides, the CDR3 is TGTGCCAGCAGCTTAGAGGGAGAAAATAGCAATCAGCCCCAGCATTTT. Its protein is CASSLEGENSNQPQHF. The variable domain in full, with the rest retrieved from reference TRBV7-2 and TRBJ1-5, is GAGVSQSPSNKVTEKGKDVELRCDPISGHTALYWYRQSLGQGLEFLIYFQGNSAPDKSGLPSDRFSAERTGGSVSTLTIQRTQQEDSAVYLCASSLEGENSNQPQHFGDGTRLSIL.

This clonotype was counted at least ten times. The genes are TRBV12-3 or TRBV12-4 and TRBJ1-1; D unclear. V was clipped by 8 bases and J by 1 base, with 11 bases between them. This CDR3 has 13 amino acids. As DNA, the CDR3 is TGTGCCAGCCGTAATACTCAGAACACTGAAGCTTTCTTT. Amino acid sequence: CASRNTQNTEAFF.

This clonotype showed up just a few times. V gene TRBV7-9 combines with J gene TRBJ2-7; D ambiguous. Trimming shortened V by 7 bases and J by 3 bases, and 13 bases separated the two germline ends. This CDR3 is 13 amino acids long. Per germline, CDR1 SEHNR and CDR2 FQNEAQ (reference sequence). The CDR3 sequence: CASTRKTNYEQYF. The CDR3 nucleotides read TGTGCCAGCACCAGGAAGACAAACTACGAGCAGTACTTC.

This clonotype was counted at least ten times. This chain links TRBV11-2 with TRBJ2-5; TRBD1 aligns across 8 bases. From germline, CDR1 is SGHAT and CDR2 FQNNGV. The CDR3 runs 15 residues. V lost 5 bases, J lost 2 bases, and 7 bases stayed unmatched. CDR3 bases: TGTGCCAGCAGCGCGCGGGACAGGCCACAAGAGACCCAGTACTTC. Its protein is CASSARDRPQETQYF. Full variable domain (remainder filled in from reference TRBV11-2 and TRBJ2-5): EAGVAQSPRYKIIEKRQSVAFWCNPISGHATLYWYQQILGQGPKLLIQFQNNGVVDDSQLPKDRFSAERLKGVDSTLKIQPAKLEDSAVYLCASSARDRPQETQYFGPGTRLLVL.

This clonotype was seen more than once but under ten times. This rearrangement joins TRBV20-1 to TRBJ2-1; D is possibly TRBD2 (5 bases). The ends were cut back, 6 bases at V and 0 bases at J, with 6 bases in the middle. The CDR3 runs 12 residues. Germline values: CDR1 DFQATT, CDR2 SNEGSKA (reference sequence). CDR3 nucleotides: TGCAGTGCGGAGGTCTCCTACAATGAGCAGTTCTTC. Its protein is CSAEVSYNEQFF.

The chain carries TRBV18 and TRBJ1-1, with D unresolved. V dropped 3 bases and J dropped 3 bases, with 11 bases sitting between them. Germline assignment: CDR1 KGHSH and CDR2 LQKENI. The CDR3 spans 14 residues. The CDR3 DNA reads as TGTGCCAGCTCACCTTCGGAGGGCGACACTGAAGCTTTCTTT. Residues: CASSPSEGDTEAFF. Variable domain in full (rest from reference TRBV18 and TRBJ1-1): NAGVMQNPRHLVRRRGQEARLRCSPMKGHSHVYWYRQLPEEGLKFMVYLQKENIIDESGMPKERFSAEFPKEGPSILRIQQVVRGDSAAYFCASSPSEGDTEAFFGQGTRLTVV.

At least ten counts were recorded for this clonotype. The chain recombines TRBV6-1 with TRBJ1-5; maybe TRBD1 (5 bases). Trimming cost V 4 bases and J 0 bases, with 10 bases left between them. Germline assignment: CDR1 MNHNS and CDR2 SASEGT. CDR3 length: 15 residues. CDR3 in amino acids: CASSGGTISNQPQHF. The CDR3 region has the DNA TGTGCCAGCAGTGGTGGGACGATTAGCAATCAGCCCCAGCATTTT.

Here the CDR3 DNA reads TGTGCCAGCAGTTTGGCGGGGGCCCTAGGTGAGCAGTTCTTC. It yields the protein CASSLAGALGEQFF. J is TRBJ2-1 and V is TRBV12-3 or TRBV12-4; D is perhaps TRBD2 (7 bases). Between the trimmed V and J ends, which lost 3 bases and 9 bases, there was a span of 15 bases. The CDR3 has 14 residues.

This clonotype was counted many times. V is TRBV3-1 and J is TRBJ1-1; maybe TRBD1 (5 bases). CDR1 and CDR2 (germline): LGHDT, YNNKEL (reference sequence). The germline V and J ends were trimmed by 3 bases and 3 bases, with 11 bases remaining between them. This CDR3 is 14 amino acids long. CDR3 residues: CASSQAGWDTEAFF. CDR3 nucleotide sequence: TGTGCCAGCAGCCAGGCAGGGTGGGACACTGAAGCTTTCTTT. Full variable domain (remainder filled in from reference TRBV3-1 and TRBJ1-1): DTAVSQTPKYLVTQMGNDKSIKCEQNLGHDTMYWYKQDSKKFLKIMFSYNNKELIINETVPNRFSPKSPDKAHLNLHINSLELGDSAVYFCASSQAGWDTEAFFGQGTRLTVV.

With respect to this clonotype: This may stem from a read error, because a much larger clone lies one nucleotide away. Since no conserved phenylalanine or tryptophan closes the CDR3, a read error is the likely cause. The chain combines TRBV2 with TRBJ1-2; D not certain. Germline CDR1 and CDR2: SNHLY and FYNNEI. V lost 1 base to trimming and J lost 3 bases, with 6 bases between them. There are 13 residues in the CDR3. The CDR3 nucleotides read TGTGCCAGCAGTGAAGGACACTACTATGGCTACACCCTC. This codes for CASSEGHYYGYTL.